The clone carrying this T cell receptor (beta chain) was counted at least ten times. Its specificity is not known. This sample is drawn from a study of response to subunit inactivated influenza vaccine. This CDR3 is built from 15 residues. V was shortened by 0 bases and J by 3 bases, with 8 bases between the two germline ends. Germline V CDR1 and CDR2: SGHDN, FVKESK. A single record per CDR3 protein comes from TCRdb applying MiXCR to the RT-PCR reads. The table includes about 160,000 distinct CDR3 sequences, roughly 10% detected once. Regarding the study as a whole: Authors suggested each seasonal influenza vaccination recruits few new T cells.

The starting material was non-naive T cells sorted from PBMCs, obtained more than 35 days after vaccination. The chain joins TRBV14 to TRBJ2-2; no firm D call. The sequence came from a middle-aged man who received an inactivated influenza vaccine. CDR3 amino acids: CASSQELAYTGELFF. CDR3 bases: TGTGCCAGCAGCCAAGAGTTGGCATACACCGGGGAGCTGTTTTTT.